Below, 7 T cell receptor beta chains from the same sample are listed, as sequenced in a study of CD8 T cells in ankylosing spondylitis. One entry per CDR3 protein results from TCRdb running MiXCR on the 5' RACE reads. Of around 770,000 distinct CDR3 sequences in the sample, over 15% are singletons; the top ten hold around 20%. These receptors are not linked to any known antigen. Study-wide results and caveats: Seemingly characteristic of ankylosing spondylitis blood was a TCR beta motif consisting of under ten highly homologous variants.

Material for sequencing was blood, either unsorted or a sorted T cell fraction (not recorded which). The receptors derive from a male donor with ankylosing spondylitis.

This clonotype was recorded many times. This chain links TRBV12-3 or TRBV12-4 with TRBJ2-2, with 11 bases aligning to TRBD2. The CDR3 sequence is 16 residues long. V was clipped by 6 bases and J by 0 bases; unmatched bases: 3. CDR3 nucleotides: TGTGCCAGCAGCCAACTAGCGGGGGCGAACACCGGGGAGCTGTTTTTT. Its protein is CASSQLAGANTGELFF.

This clonotype showed up just a few times. The rearrangement joins TRBV10-3 to TRBJ1-2; TRBD1 is a possible D gene (5 bases). This CDR3 spans 13 amino acids. The V end lost 2 bases, the J end lost 8 bases, and 12 bases lay between the germline ends. The V gene's germline CDR1 is ENHRY and CDR2 SYGVKD. The CDR3 reads CAISERDSPGYTF. CDR3 coding DNA: TGTGCCATCAGTGAGCGCGACAGCCCAGGCTACACCTTC.

This clonotype was seen a few times. This chain uses TRBV29-1 with TRBJ2-3, with D possibly being TRBD1 (6 bases). Looked up from germline, CDR1 is SQVTM and CDR2 is ANQGSEA. The CDR3 is 13 amino acids. V was shortened by 4 bases and J by 4 bases, with 12 bases between the two germline ends. The CDR3 DNA reads as TGCAGCGTTGGTACAGGGATCGCAGATACGCAGTATTTT. Its protein is CSVGTGIADTQYF.

J is TRBJ2-1 and V is TRBV5-1; D might be TRBD1 (6 bases). Per the germline V gene, CDR1 is SGHRS and CDR2 is YFSETQ. This CDR3 comprises 14 residues. V shed 5 bases and J shed 5 bases, with 14 bases lying between them. The CDR3: CASRGAWRHNEQFF. CDR3 in DNA: TGCGCCAGCAGGGGGGCTTGGCGGCACAATGAGCAGTTCTTC.

V and J are TRBV2 and TRBJ2-1, with no clear D. V was trimmed by 3 bases and J by 10 bases, leaving 7 bases between them. From germline, CDR1 is SNHLY and CDR2 FYNNEI. This CDR3 is 11 amino acids long. The CDR3 region is CASSDRSEQFF. DNA of the CDR3: TGTGCCAGCAGTGATCGGTCAGAGCAGTTCTTC.

The V call is TRBV18, the J call TRBJ1-1; no clear D. The CDR3 has 13 residues. Trimming removed 3 bases from V and 4 bases from J, with 9 bases in between. CDR1 and CDR2 from the germline V gene are KGHSH and LQKENI. CDR3 region: CASSPSLTTEAFF. The CDR3 DNA sequence: TGTGCCAGCTCACCTTCCCTGACCACTGAAGCTTTCTTT.

This clonotype has ten or more counts. The rearrangement links TRBV12-3 or TRBV12-4 to TRBJ1-5; TRBD1 agrees at 8 bases. There are 14 residues in the CDR3. Trimming cost V 6 bases and J 8 bases; bases outside gene matches: 9. Written as DNA, the CDR3 is TGTGCCAGCAGCCCCGGACAGGGCGGTAAGCCCCAGCATTTT. This gives the protein CASSPGQGGKPQHF.